This TCR beta chain was captured by sequencing in a study of T-cell reconstitution after alpha-beta-depleted transplantation in children. CDR1 and CDR2 from the germline V gene are MNHEY and SVGAGI. The V segment lost 2 bases and the J segment 6 bases; nucleotides outside the gene matches: 1. The CDR3 runs 14 residues. This clonotype was counted a few times. Molecular barcoding with unique molecular identifiers was used for the TCRbeta library. Each CDR3 protein gets one entry after TCRdb re-called the PCR reads with MiXCR. The repertoire has 550,000 to 600,000 distinct CDR3 sequences, under 25% of them found once; the top ten carry 13% to 15%.

The chain combines TRBV6-5 with TRBJ1-4; 9 positions agree with TRBD1. The receptor's source is a boy under three years old who had a stem cell transplant for acute myeloid leukemia, so the T cells may come from the graft donor. The sample here was PBMCs, mostly from graft donor cells, taken 360 days after TCRalphabeta/CD19-depleted stem cell transplant. This chain's CDR3 is CASSYDRGDEKLFF. The CDR3 nucleotides read TGTGCCAGCAGTTACGACAGGGGGGATGAAAAACTGTTTTTT.